This T cell receptor beta chain came from a study of blood T cells in healthy people across ages. Next came a second PCR, run for about 6 to 11 cycles, which used a sample-barcoded 5' primer along with a J-beta primer mix. Via MiXCR, TCRdb re-called the 5' RACE reads, giving one row per CDR3 protein. Counted here are around 800,000 distinct CDR3 sequences, about 26% occurring once; the ten biggest clones make up about 3%. This CDR3 spans 17 amino acids. Germline assignment: CDR1 LGHNA and CDR2 YNFKEQ. Between the trimmed V and J ends, which lost 2 bases and 1 base, there was a span of 15 bases. The data also belong to a second study, concerning T cells of mothers and their children.

The chain links TRBV4-2 to TRBJ2-1; D is possibly TRBD1 (7 bases). The source is a boy aged 5-17 years in good health. Sequenced: blood. CDR3 bases: TGTGCCAGCAGCCAATCCCAGACAGGGAGGTCCTACAATGAGCAGTTCTTC. This encodes CASSQSQTGRSYNEQFF.